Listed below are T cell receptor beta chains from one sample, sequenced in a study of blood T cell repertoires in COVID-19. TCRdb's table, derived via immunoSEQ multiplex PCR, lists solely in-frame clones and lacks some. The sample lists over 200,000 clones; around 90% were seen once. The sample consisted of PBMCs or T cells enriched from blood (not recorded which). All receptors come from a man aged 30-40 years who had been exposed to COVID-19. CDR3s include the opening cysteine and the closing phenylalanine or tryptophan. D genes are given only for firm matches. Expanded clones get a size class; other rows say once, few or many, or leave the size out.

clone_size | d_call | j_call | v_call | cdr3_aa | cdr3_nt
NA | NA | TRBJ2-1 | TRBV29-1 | CSVGGTPTTYNEQFF | TGCAGCGTGGGAGGGACACCGACCACCTACAATGAGCAGTTCTTC
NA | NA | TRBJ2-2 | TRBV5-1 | CASSSLREGELFF | TGCGCCAGCAGCTCGCTCCGGGAAGGGGAGCTGTTTTTT
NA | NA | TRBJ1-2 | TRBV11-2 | CASSWEGSGYTF | TGTGCCAGCAGCTGGGAGGGCTCTGGCTACACCTTC
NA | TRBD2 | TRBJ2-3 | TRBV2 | CASSEGLAGGLTDTQYF | TGTGCCAGCAGTGAGGGACTAGCGGGGGGACTCACAGATACGCAGTATTTT
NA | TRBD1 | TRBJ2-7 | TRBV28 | CASSLSARDRGADEQYF | TGTGCCAGCAGTTTAAGTGCGAGGGACAGGGGTGCGGACGAGCAGTACTTC
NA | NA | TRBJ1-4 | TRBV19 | CASSRPAGRNEKLFF | TGTGCCAGTAGTCGTCCCGCCGGGAGAAATGAAAAACTGTTTTTT
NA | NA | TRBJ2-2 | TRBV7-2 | CASSSYRNTGELFF | TGTGCCAGCAGCTCCTACAGGAACACCGGGGAGCTGTTTTTT
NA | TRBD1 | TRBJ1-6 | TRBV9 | CASSVAGQGVSPLHF | TGTGCCAGCAGCGTAGCGGGACAGGGGGTTTCACCCCTCCACTTT
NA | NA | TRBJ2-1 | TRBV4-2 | CASSQSATGGSYNEQFF | TGTGCCAGCAGCCAATCGGCTACCGGGGGATCGTACAATGAGCAGTTCTTC
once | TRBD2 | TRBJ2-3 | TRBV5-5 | CASSLEASGGPWDTQYF | TGTGCCAGCAGCTTGGAGGCTAGCGGGGGGCCTTGGGATACGCAGTATTTT
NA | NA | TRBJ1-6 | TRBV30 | CAWSIGGSPLHF | TGTGCCTGGTCCATAGGAGGTTCACCCCTCCACTTT
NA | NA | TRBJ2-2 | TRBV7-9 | CASSLASAGPMGGELFF | TGTGCCAGCAGCTTAGCATCGGCGGGGCCGATGGGCGGGGAGCTGTTTTTT
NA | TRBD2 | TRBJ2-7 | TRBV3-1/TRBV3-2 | CASSQLAGGPGEQYF | TGTGCCAGCAGCCAACTAGCGGGGGGGCCGGGAGAGCAGTACTTC
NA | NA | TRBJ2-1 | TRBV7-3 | CASSLGVEQFF | TGTGCCAGCAGCTTAGGAGTTGAGCAGTTCTTC
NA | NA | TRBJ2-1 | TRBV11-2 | CASSSAGGRRRFF | TGTGCCAGCAGCTCAGCCGGGGGGCGAAGGCGGTTCTTC
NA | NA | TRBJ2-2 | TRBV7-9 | CASSSLRAGTGELFF | TGTGCCAGCAGCTCCCTCAGGGCAGGAACCGGGGAGCTGTTTTTT
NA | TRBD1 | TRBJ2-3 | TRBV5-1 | CASSAPGQNTQYF | TGCGCCAGCAGCGCACCGGGACAGAATACGCAGTATTTT
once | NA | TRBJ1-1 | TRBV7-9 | CASSPDSHLEAFF | TGTGCCAGCAGCCCGGACAGCCACCTTGAAGCTTTCTTT
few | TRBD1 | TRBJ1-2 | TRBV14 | CASSQKRGPTGTYGYTF | TGTGCCAGCAGCCAAAAGAGGGGCCCGACAGGGACCTATGGCTACACCTTC
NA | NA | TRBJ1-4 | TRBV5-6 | CASSLDEGKGEKLFF | TGTGCCAGCAGCTTGGACGAGGGAAAAGGTGAAAAACTGTTTTTT
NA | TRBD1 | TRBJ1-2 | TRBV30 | CAWSVQGANGYTF | TGTGCCTGGAGTGTACAGGGGGCGAATGGCTACACCTTC
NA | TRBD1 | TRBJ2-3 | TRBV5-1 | CASSQGTGGTDTQYF | TGCGCCAGCAGCCAAGGGACAGGGGGAACAGATACGCAGTATTTT
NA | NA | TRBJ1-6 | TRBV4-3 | CASSQDAPRTAPWGPLHF | TGCGCCAGCAGCCAAGATGCCCCTCGGACAGCGCCCTGGGGACCCCTCCACTTT
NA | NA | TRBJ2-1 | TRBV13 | CASSSPNTGKYEQFF | TGTGCCAGCAGCTCTCCCAATACAGGGAAATATGAGCAGTTCTTC